These 5 T cell receptor beta chains share one sample of origin, sequenced in a study of cytomegalovirus exposure and HLA in healthy donors (dated by TCRdb to 2016 to 2017). Libraries were made using the immunoSEQ multiplex PCR assay. This immuneACCESS table, as held by TCRdb, lists in-frame sequences with V and J called but not all clones. Of the missing ones, under half trace to an unresolved V gene in checked studies; the others have no known cause. The sample table records over 60,000 clones; approximately 95% of these occur just once. 3% to 3.5% of the sample is in the top ten clones. Sequencing was carried out using PBMCs. These receptor sequences come from a man aged 18 to 35 in good health and CMV-seronegative.

The chain employs TRBV7-2 and TRBJ1-5; 7 bases line up with TRBD1. CDR3 length: 15 amino acids. Looked up from germline, CDR1 is SGHTA and CDR2 is FQGNSA. The trim removed 5 bases at V and 3 bases at J, leaving 7 bases unmatched. Here the CDR3 DNA reads TGTGCCAGCAGCCCGGACGGGACAGCCAATCAGCCCCAGCATTTT. Protein sequence: CASSPDGTANQPQHF.

The rearrangement links TRBV5-1 to TRBJ2-3, with 8 bases matching TRBD2. Germline CDR1 and CDR2: SGHRS and YFSETQ. J was trimmed by 2 bases and V by 1 base; bases with no gene match: 3. This CDR3 contains 15 residues. Here the CDR3 reads CASSLLLADTDTQYF. The CDR3 DNA follows: TGCGCCAGCAGCTTGCTACTAGCGGACACAGATACGCAGTATTTT. The full variable domain, in which reference TRBV5-1 and TRBJ2-3 provide the parts outside the CDR3, is KAGVTQTPRYLIKTRGQQVTLSCSPISGHRSVSWYQQTPGQGLQFLFEYFSETQRNKGNFPGRFSGRQFSNSRSEMNVSTLELGDSALYLCASSLLLADTDTQYFGPGTRLTVL.

The V gene is TRBV10-3, the J gene TRBJ2-1; D is uncertain. From germline, CDR1 is ENHRY and CDR2 SYGVKD. There are 14 residues in the CDR3. The V end was cut by 5 bases, the J end by 6 bases, with 14 bases between. The CDR3 loop reads CAISSLDFSNEQFF. CDR3 DNA sequence: TGTGCCATCAGTTCCTTAGACTTTTCCAATGAGCAGTTCTTC.

This sequence joins TRBV30 and TRBJ2-3, with TRBD2 as a possible D gene (5 bases). Between the trimmed V and J ends, which lost 1 base and 2 bases, there was a span of 10 bases. The V gene's germline CDR1 is GTSNPN and CDR2 SVGIG (reference sequence). The CDR3 length is 14 residues. The CDR3 DNA reads as TGTGCCTGGAGTGCCGGGATTTCCACAGATACGCAGTATTTT. Translating gives CAWSAGISTDTQYF.

The chain links TRBV27 to TRBJ2-1, with TRBD2 identical over 9 bases. The CDR3 totals 18 residues. V lost 10 bases, J lost 2 bases, and 18 bases stayed unmatched. Germline CDR1 is MNHEY and CDR2 is SMNVEV (reference sequence). CDR3 DNA: TGTGCCACCGGAATGGGGACCCTTAGCGGGGGCCCCTACAATGAGCAGTTCTTC. Amino acid sequence: CATGMGTLSGGPYNEQFF.